The sample holds one count of the clone carrying this TCR beta chain. Antigen specificity is unknown. The sample belongs to a study of cytomegalovirus exposure and HLA in healthy donors. Per the germline V gene, CDR1 is SGDLS and CDR2 is YYNGEE. This CDR3 spans 15 amino acids. J gave up 4 bases and V 0 bases, and 5 bases lay outside the gene matches. The PCR employed 60 Vbeta primers together with 13 Jbeta primers. Some clones are missing from TCRdb's copy, which holds only in-frame ones; the method was immunoSEQ multiplex PCR. The table records approximately 140,000 clones, roughly 80% of them present only once. Study-level points and caveats: The study found most TCR sequences rare, yet found some public TCRs in many donors. Among CMV-associated TCR beta chains, most appeared HLA-restricted in a later analysis.

Sequencing was performed on PBMCs. The J gene is TRBJ2-3, the V gene TRBV9; 7 nucleotides match TRBD2. The TCR originated in a woman in her 50s in good health and CMV-seropositive. Here the CDR3 DNA reads TGTGCCAGCAGCGTAGATTCTGCGGGGGCAGATACGCAGTATTTT. Amino acid sequence: CASSVDSAGADTQYF. The whole variable domain, filled in from reference TRBV9 and TRBJ2-3, reads DSGVTQTPKHLITATGQRVTLRCSPRSGDLSVYWYQQSLDQGLQFLIQYYNGEERAKGNILERFSAQQFPDLHSELNLSSLELGDSALYFCASSVDSAGADTQYFGPGTRLTVL.